This T cell receptor (beta chain) was captured by sequencing in a study of radiation and T cells in renal cell carcinoma. Time point of the sample: blood 4 weeks post-SBRT, at nephrectomy. Treatment defined: 15 Gy SBRT to primary tumor, nephrectomy 4 weeks later. Germline loops: CDR1 MGHDK, CDR2 SYGVNS. The CDR3 has 15 residues. J gave up 5 bases and V 5 bases, and 9 bases lay outside the gene matches. Here immunoSEQ multiplex PCR was the method, and the copy in TCRdb shows in-frame clones only, minus some. The sample has about 140,000 clones; 75% to 90% are singletons. The chain couples TRBV25-1 to TRBJ2-3; 8 nucleotides match TRBD1. The material sequenced was blood, taken from a patient whose treatment included radiotherapy and nephrectomy. This receptor was taken from a woman aged 45-65 years with renal cell carcinoma. The CDR3 loop is CASSRAGGRGDTQYF. The CDR3 DNA reads as TGTGCCAGCAGTCGGGCAGGGGGCCGGGGAGATACGCAGTATTTT.